This T cell receptor (beta chain) was sequenced in a study of T-cell memory formation after mild COVID-19 (dated by TCRdb to the early 2020s). With respect to the entire study: TCR sequence clusters from the two donors were largely donor specific. In a couple of donors, T-cell clones that expanded and contracted after mild COVID-19 were followed by sequencing TCRalpha and TCRbeta repertoires longitudinally. The cohort was made up of two young adult volunteers, one female and one male, who were previously healthy. What the research found in general, with its limitations: Clones that contracted from day 15 to 85 showed balanced CD4/CD8 phenotypes, whereas a second wave of clones that expanded from day 15 to 37 leaned towards CD4+. SARS-CoV-2 specificity of the second-wave clones peaking on day 37 was not confirmed. Some responding clones were found in pre-infection memory, which suggests that pre-existing cross-reactive memory T cells took part in the SARS-CoV-2 response. Only two mild cases were covered by the study, and larger cohorts that include severe cases with pre-infection samples were considered necessary. Contracting CD4+ clones turned up mainly in the CM and EM memory subsets, whereas EMRA was where CD8+ clones were enriched.

Ficoll-Paque density gradient centrifugation was used to isolate PBMCs. CDR1 SGHNT and CDR2 YENEEA are derived from the germline V gene. Deletion took 1 base off V and 8 bases off J, with a span of 8 bases between the germline ends. The CDR3, from cysteine to phenylalanine, totals 13 residues. The read is trimmed to its CDR3 DNA, 39 bases read in frame from base 1. The instrument given in TCRdb is Illumina NovaSeq 6000. TCRalpha and TCRbeta cDNA libraries were built by 5'RACE with constant-segment primers, adding sample barcodes and unique molecular identifiers. Trizol reagent was used to extract RNA from every sample. Library amplification was performed in two PCR steps, and a second sample barcode and Illumina TruSeq adapters were introduced in the second step. Sequencing of libraries was performed on an Illumina NovaSeq with 2 x 150 bp paired-end reads. Regarding the original processing steps: Reads were demultiplexed and collapsed into UMI-guided consensus sequences with migec v1.2.7. Using mixcr v2.1.11, UMI consensuses were aligned to TRA and TRB V and J templates and then assembled into clonotypes. Clonotypes were classified as expanded or contracted when called significant by both edgeR and NoisET, with noise models trained on biological replicates. For edgeR calls, the cutoffs were a false discovery rate-adjusted p below 0.01 and a log2 fold-change threshold of 1. As an exploratory analysis of dynamics, max-normalized trajectories of the 1000 most abundant clonotypes were examined by PCA with hierarchical clustering. The CD4 or CD8 phenotype of responding clones was assigned using the separately sequenced CD4+ and CD8+ repertoires. Through fastp at Q25 and MiXCR, TCRdb rebuilt clones from the public reads, retaining in-frame beta chains. Each record represents a unique CDR3 protein, reported with the most common genes and DNA among its rows. The V and J calls here are based on TCRdb, not the publication. The sample table holds a few hundred thousand distinct CDR3 sequences, of which approximately 15% were seen once. The ten largest clonotypes hold roughly 21% of the sample.

This clonotype was counted a few times. Its target antigen remains unknown. No qualities accompany the bases; no much larger clone lies one base away. The sample taken for sequencing was PBMCs or a T cell subset sorted from them (not recorded which). The receptor was derived from a man in his late teens or twenties who had mild COVID-19 (a few samples of this study predate the infection). The sample titles of this study are shuffled in the database, so cell type and time point are left out; the donor was told from shared clones. In this chain, TRBV11-3 is recombined with TRBJ2-2; matching of 5 bases hints at TRBD2 as the D gene. The CDR3 reads CASSLVALGELFF. The nucleotide sequence is given as TGTGCCAGCAGCTTAGTAGCGTTGGGGGAGCTGTTTTTT.